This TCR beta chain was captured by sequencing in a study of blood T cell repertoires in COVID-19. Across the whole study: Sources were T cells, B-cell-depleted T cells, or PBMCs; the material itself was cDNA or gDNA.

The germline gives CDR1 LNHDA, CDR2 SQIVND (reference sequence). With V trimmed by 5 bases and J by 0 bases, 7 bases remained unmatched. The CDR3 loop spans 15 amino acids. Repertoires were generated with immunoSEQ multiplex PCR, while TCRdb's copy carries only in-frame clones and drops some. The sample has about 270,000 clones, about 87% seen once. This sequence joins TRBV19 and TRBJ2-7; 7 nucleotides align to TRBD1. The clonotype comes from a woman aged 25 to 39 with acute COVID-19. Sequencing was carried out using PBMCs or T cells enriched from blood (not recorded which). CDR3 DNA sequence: TGTGCCAGTAGTCCGACCGCAGGGGGCTCCTACGAGCAGTACTTC. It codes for CASSPTAGGSYEQYF.